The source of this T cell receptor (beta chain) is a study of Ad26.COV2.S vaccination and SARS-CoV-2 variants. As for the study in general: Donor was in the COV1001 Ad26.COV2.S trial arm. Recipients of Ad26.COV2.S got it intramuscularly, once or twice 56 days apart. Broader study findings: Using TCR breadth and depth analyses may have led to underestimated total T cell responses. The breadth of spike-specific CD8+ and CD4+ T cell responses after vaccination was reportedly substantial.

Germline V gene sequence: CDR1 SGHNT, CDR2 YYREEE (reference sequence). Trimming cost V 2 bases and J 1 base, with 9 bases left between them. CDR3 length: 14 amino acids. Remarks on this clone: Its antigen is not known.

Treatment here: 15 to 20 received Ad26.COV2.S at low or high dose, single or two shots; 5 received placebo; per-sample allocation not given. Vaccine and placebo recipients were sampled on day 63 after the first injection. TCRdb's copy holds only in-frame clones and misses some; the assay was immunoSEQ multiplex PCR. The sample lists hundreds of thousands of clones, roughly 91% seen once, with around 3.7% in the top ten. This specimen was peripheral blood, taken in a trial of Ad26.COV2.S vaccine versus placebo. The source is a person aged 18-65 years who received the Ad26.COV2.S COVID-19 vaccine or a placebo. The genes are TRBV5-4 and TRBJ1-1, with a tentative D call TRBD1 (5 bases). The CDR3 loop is CASSFNRRNTEAFF. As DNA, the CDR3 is TGTGCCAGCAGCTTTAACAGGAGGAACACTGAAGCTTTCTTT. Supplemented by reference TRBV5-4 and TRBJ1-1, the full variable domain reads ETGVTQSPTHLIKTRGQQVTLRCSSQSGHNTVSWYQQALGQGPQFIFQYYREEENGRGNFPPRFSGLQFPNYSSELNVNALELDDSALYLCASSFNRRNTEAFFGQGTRLTVV.